This T cell receptor (beta chain) was recovered during a study of blood T cell repertoires in COVID-19. Study information: The United States, Italy and Spain supplied acute and convalescent COVID-19 samples. In each case, the material was cDNA or gDNA derived from T cells, B-cell-depleted T cells, or PBMCs.

CDR3 length equals 11 residues. Trimming pared 2 bases from V and 8 bases from J, leaving 2 bases between. Germline CDR1 KGHDR, CDR2 SFDVKD. The protocol was immunoSEQ multiplex PCR, while the TCRdb copy is restricted to in-frame clones and leaves out a portion. Among 150,000 to 200,000 clones listed, roughly nine tenths were seen once. The sequence came from a man in his sixties with active or convalescent COVID-19. The genes are TRBV24-1 and TRBJ2-2, with no clear D. Sequenced: peripheral blood. The CDR3 loop is CATSDSGELFF. As DNA, the CDR3 is TGTGCCACCAGTGATTCGGGGGAGCTGTTTTTT.